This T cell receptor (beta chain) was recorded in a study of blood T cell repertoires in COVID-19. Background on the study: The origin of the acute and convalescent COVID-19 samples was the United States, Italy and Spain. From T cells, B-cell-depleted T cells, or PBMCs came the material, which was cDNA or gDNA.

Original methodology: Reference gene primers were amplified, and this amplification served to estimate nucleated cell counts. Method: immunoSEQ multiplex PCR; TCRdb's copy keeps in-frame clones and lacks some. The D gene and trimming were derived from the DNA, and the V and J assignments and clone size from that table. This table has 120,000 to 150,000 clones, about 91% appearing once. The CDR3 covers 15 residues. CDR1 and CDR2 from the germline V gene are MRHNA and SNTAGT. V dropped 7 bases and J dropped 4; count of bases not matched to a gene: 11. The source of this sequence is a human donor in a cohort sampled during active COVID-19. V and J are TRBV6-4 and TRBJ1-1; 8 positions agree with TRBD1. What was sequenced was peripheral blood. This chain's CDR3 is CASKEWQGAFTEAFF. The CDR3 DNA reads TGTGCCAGCAAGGAGTGGCAGGGGGCATTCACTGAAGCTTTCTTT.